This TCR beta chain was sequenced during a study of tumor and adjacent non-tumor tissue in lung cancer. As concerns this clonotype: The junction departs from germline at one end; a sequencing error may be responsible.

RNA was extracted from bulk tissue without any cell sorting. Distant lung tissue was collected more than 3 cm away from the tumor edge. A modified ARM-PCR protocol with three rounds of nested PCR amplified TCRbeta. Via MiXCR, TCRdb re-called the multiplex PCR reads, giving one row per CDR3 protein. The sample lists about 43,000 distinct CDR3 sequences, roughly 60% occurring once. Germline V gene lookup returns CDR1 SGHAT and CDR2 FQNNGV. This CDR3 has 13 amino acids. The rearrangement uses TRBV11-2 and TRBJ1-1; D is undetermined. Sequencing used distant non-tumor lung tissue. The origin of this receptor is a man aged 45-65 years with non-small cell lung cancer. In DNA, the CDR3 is TGTGCCAGCAGCTTAAAAAGAAACGCTGAAACTTTCTTT. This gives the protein CASSLKRNAETFF.